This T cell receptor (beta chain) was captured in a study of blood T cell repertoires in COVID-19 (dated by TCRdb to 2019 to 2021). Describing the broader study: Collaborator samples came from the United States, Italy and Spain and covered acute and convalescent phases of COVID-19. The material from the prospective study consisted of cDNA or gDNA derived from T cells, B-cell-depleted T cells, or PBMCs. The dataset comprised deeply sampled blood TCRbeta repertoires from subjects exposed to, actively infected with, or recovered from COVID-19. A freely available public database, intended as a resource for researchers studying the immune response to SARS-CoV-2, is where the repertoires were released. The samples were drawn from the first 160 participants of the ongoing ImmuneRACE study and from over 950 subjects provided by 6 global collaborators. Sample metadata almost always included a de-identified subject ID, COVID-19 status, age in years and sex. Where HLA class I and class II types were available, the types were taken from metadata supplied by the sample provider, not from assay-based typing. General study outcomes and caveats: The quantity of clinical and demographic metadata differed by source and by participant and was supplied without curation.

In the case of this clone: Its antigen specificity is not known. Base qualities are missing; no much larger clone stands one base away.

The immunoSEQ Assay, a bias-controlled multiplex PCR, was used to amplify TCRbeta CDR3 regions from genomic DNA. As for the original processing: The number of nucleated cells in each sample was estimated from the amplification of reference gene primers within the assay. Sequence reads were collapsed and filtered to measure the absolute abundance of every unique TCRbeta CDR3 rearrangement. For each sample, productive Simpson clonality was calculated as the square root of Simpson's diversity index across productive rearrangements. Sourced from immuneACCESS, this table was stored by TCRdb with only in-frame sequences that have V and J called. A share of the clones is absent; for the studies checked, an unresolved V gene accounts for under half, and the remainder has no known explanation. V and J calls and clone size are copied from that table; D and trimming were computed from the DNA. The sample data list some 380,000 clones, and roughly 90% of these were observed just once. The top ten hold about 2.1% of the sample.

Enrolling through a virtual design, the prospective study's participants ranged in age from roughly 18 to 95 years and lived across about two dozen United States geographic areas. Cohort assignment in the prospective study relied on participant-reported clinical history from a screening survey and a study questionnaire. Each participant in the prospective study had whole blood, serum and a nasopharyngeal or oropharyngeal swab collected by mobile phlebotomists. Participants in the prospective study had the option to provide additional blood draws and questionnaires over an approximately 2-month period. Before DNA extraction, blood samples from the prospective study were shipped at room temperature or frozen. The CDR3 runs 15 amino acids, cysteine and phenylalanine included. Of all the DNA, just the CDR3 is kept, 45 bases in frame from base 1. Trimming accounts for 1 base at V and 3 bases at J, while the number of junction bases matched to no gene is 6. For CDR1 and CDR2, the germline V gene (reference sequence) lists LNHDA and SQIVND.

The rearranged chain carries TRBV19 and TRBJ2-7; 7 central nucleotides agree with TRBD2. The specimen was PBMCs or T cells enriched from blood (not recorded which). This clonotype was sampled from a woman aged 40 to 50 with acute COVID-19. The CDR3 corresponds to CASSIAGGESYEQYF. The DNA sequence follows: TGTGCCAGTAGTATAGCGGGGGGAGAAAGCTACGAGCAGTACTTC.